This T cell receptor (beta chain) was profiled in a study of blood T cell repertoires in COVID-19. Study in general: The United States, Italy and Spain were the sources of the acute and convalescent COVID-19 samples.

The CDR3 has 17 residues. V lost 1 base and J lost 4, with 19 bases in between. The V gene's germline CDR1 is LGHDT and CDR2 YNNKEL (reference sequence). Clones were read by immunoSEQ multiplex PCR, and TCRdb kept only the in-frame ones, dropping some. The sample shows around 200,000 clones, roughly 90% of them seen only once. This chain links TRBV3-1 (or the pseudogene TRBV3-2) with TRBJ1-1; tentatively, D is TRBD1 (6 bases). This receptor was identified in a woman in her twenties or thirties who had been exposed to COVID-19. The material sequenced was PBMCs or T cells enriched from blood (not recorded which). The CDR3 loop reads CASSQATGRRGVTEAFF. The CDR3 region has the DNA TGTGCCAGCAGCCAAGCTACAGGGAGGCGGGGGGTCACTGAAGCTTTCTTT.